This T cell receptor beta chain emerged from a study of chemoradiotherapy in HPV16-positive cancers. Looking at the study overall: Functional T-cell assays on a couple of HPV16-positive patients' cells defined candidate HPV-specific clones and common TCR motifs. Study observations and caveats: HPV-specific T cells were functionally defined from only two HPV16-positive patients.

Germline V gene lookup returns CDR1 MDHEN and CDR2 SYDVKM. After removal of 4 bases from V and 2 bases from J, the junction contained 12 bases not matched to a gene. This CDR3 region has 18 residues. The table came from immunoSEQ multiplex PCR; TCRdb's copy has only in-frame clones and leaves some out. Among more than 13,000 clones listed, 88% were seen once. As to this clone: Its antigen is currently unknown.

The sequencing used blood, collected from a patient who underwent chemoradiotherapy. The chain joins TRBV28 to TRBJ2-3; 10 nucleotides align to TRBD2. The receptor was isolated from a human donor with HPV-associated anogenital cancer. CDR3 protein: CASSSSYSLAGDTDTQYF. The DNA for the CDR3 is TGTGCCAGCAGTTCATCCTACAGTCTAGCGGGAGACACAGATACGCAGTATTTT.